The next 7 T cell receptor beta chains were all read from a single sample in a study of CD8 T cells in Susac syndrome. It was with random hexamers that 0.5 to 1 ug RNA was reverse transcribed. A single record per CDR3 protein comes from TCRdb applying MiXCR to the immunoSEQ multiplex PCR reads. The table includes tens of thousands of distinct CDR3 sequences, around 94% detected once. Sequenced sample: CD4+ T cells from PBMCs. These receptors were collected from a human donor with Susac syndrome.

This clonotype was found once. The genes are TRBV29-1 and TRBJ2-4; D may be TRBD2 (6 bases). The CDR3 totals 16 residues. The germline gives CDR1 SQVTM, CDR2 ANQGSEA. Trimming cost V 7 bases and J 1 base, with 20 bases left between them. The DNA of the CDR3 is TGCAGCGCCCGCCTGCCGGGGGTCATGGCCAAAAACATTCAGTACTTC. Translation: CSARLPGVMAKNIQYF.

The rearrangement uses TRBV27 and TRBJ2-7; no definite D call. The CDR3 loop spans 15 amino acids. CDR1 is MNHEY, CDR2 SMNVEV, per germline (reference sequence). Trimming pared 2 bases from V and 0 bases from J, leaving 11 bases between. Here the CDR3 reads CASSLKTVYSYEQYF. CDR3 nucleotides: TGTGCCAGCAGTTTAAAGACCGTTTACTCCTACGAGCAGTACTTC.

In DNA form, the CDR3 reads TGTGCCAGCAAACTCGACAGGGATAAGACAGATACGCAGTATTTT. It codes for CASKLDRDKTDTQYF. The chain combines TRBV6-2 or TRBV6-3 with TRBJ2-3, with 7 bases identical to TRBD1. Germline CDR1 is MNHEY and CDR2 is SVGEGT. V trimming: 7 bases; J trimming: 3 bases; junction bases outside the gene matches: 10. The CDR3 consists of 15 residues.

The chain is built from TRBV7-9 and TRBJ2-5, with D possibly being TRBD2 (6 bases). Trimming took 3 bases from V and 3 from J, leaving 17 bases between them. CDR3 size: 16 residues. Germline CDR1 is SEHNR and CDR2 is FQNEAQ (reference sequence). This CDR3 reads CASSLPPRTNEETQYF. Written as DNA, the CDR3 is TGTGCCAGCAGCTTGCCTCCCCGGACTAACGAAGAGACCCAGTACTTC.

The chain combines TRBV11-2 with TRBJ2-2; TRBD1 matches at 10 bases. The CDR3 is made up of 16 amino acids. Looked up from germline, CDR1 is SGHAT and CDR2 is FQNNGV. Germline trimming cut 5 bases from V and 3 bases from J; bases unmatched to any gene: 6. The CDR3 DNA follows: TGTGCCAGCAGCCCTCCGGGACAGGGGTACACCGGGGAGCTGTTTTTT. Amino acids: CASSPPGQGYTGELFF.

This clonotype has a single count. The V gene is TRBV24-1, the J gene TRBJ2-2; 8 positions match TRBD2. The CDR3 sequence is 13 residues long. Trimming removed 8 bases from V and 6 bases from J; junction bases left unmatched: 4. The V gene's germline CDR1 is KGHDR and CDR2 SFDVKD. DNA of the CDR3: TGTGCCACCAACAGCGGGGGAGCCGGGGAGCTGTTTTTT. It encodes CATNSGGAGELFF.

The rearrangement uses TRBV5-1 and TRBJ1-1; no reliable D call. The germline CDR1 and CDR2 sequences are SGHRS and YFSETQ. This CDR3 comprises 13 residues. Trimming pared 4 bases from V and 0 bases from J, leaving 7 bases between. CDR3 in amino acids: CASSTQLNTEAFF. The CDR3 DNA sequence: TGCGCCAGCAGCACACAGTTGAACACTGAAGCTTTCTTT.